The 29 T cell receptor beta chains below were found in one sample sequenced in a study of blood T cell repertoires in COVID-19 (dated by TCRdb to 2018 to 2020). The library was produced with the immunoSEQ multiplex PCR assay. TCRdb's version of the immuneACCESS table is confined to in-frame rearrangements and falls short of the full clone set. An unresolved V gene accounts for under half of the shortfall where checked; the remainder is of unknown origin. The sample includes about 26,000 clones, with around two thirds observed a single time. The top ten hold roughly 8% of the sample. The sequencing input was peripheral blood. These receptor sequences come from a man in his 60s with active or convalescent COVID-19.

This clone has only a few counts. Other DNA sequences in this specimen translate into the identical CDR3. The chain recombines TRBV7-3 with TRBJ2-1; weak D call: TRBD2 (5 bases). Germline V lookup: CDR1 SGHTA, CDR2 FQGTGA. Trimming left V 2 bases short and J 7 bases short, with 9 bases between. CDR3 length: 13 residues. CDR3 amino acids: CASSLGLYNEQFF. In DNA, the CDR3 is TGTGCCAGCAGCTTAGGACTTTATAATGAGCAGTTCTTC. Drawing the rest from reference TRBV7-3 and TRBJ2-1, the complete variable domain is GAGVSQTPSNKVTEKGKYVELRCDPISGHTALYWYRQSLGQGPEFLIYFQGTGAADDSGLPNDRFFAVRPEGSVSTLKIQRTERGDSAVYLCASSLGLYNEQFFGPGTRLTVL.

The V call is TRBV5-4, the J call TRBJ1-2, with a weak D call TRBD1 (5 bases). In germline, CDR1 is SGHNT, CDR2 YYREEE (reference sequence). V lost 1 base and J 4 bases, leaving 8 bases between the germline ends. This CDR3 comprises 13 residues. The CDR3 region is CASSLTGAYGYTF. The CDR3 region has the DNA TGTGCCAGCAGCTTGACAGGTGCCTATGGCTACACCTTC.

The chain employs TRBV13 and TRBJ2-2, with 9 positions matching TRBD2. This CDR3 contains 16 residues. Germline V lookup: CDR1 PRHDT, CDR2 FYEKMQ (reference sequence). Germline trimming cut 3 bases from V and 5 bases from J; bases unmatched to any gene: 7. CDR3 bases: TGTGCCAGCAGCTTCCGCGTAGCGGGGGTGACCGGGGAGCTGTTTTTT. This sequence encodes CASSFRVAGVTGELFF. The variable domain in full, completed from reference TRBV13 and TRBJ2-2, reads AAGVIQSPRHLIKEKRETATLKCYPIPRHDTVYWYQQGPGQDPQFLISFYEKMQSDKGSIPDRFSAQQFSDYHSELNMSSLELGDSALYFCASSFRVAGVTGELFFGEGSRLTVL.

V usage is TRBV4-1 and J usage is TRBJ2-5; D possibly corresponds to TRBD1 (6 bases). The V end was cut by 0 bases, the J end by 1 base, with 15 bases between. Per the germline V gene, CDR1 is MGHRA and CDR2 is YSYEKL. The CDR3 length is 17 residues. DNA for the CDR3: TGCGCCAGCAGCCAAGATCTCGGACAGAACCCCCAAGAGACCCAGTACTTC. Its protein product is CASSQDLGQNPQETQYF.

The CDR3 bases are TGTGCCAGCAGCTACCGGGACAGGGCACCGAACACTGAAGCTTTCTTT. Residues: CASSYRDRAPNTEAFF. The rearrangement links TRBV7-9 to TRBJ1-1, with 9 bases lining up with TRBD1. This CDR3 region has 16 residues. Germline V gene data show CDR1 as SEHNR and CDR2 as FQNEAQ (reference sequence). Trimming at V came to 4 bases and at J to 1 base, leaving 7 bases not matched to a gene. Looking up the rest from reference TRBV7-9 and TRBJ1-1 gives the full variable domain: DTGVSQNPRHKITKRGQNVTFRCDPISEHNRLYWYRQTLGQGPEFLTYFQNEAQLEKSRLLSDRFSAERPKGSFSTLEIQRTEQGDSAMYLCASSYRDRAPNTEAFFGQGTRLTVV.

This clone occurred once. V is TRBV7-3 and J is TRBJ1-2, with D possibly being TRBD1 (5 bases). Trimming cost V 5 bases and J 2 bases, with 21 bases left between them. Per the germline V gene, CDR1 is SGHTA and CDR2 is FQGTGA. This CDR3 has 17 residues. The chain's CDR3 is CASSAIGGTAANYGYTF. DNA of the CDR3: TGTGCCAGCAGCGCAATTGGGGGGACGGCTGCCAACTATGGCTACACCTTC.

In DNA form, the CDR3 reads TGTGCCACCAGCACTGTTAGGGGGACCTCCTACGAGCAGTACTTC. Amino acids: CATSTVRGTSYEQYF. V and J are TRBV15 and TRBJ2-7, with D possibly TRBD1 on 6 matching bases. Germline V gene data show CDR1 as LNHNV and CDR2 as YYDKDF (reference sequence). The CDR3 length is 15 residues. V was pared by 4 bases and J by 0 bases, with 13 bases between.

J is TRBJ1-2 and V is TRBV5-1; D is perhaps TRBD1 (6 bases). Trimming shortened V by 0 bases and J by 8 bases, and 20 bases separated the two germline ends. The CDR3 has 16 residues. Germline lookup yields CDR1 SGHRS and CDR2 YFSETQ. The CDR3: CASSLAQQGFVAGYTF. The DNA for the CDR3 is TGCGCCAGCAGCTTGGCCCAACAGGGTTTCGTTGCGGGCTACACCTTC.

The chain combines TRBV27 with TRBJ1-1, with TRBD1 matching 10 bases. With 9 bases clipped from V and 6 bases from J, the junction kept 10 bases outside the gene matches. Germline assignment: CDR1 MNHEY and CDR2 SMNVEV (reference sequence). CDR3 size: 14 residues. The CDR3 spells CASRRIGQGAEAFF. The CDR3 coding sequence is TGTGCCAGTCGGCGAATAGGACAGGGGGCTGAAGCTTTCTTT.

The CDR3: CASSIGMTGRSGNTIYF. The CDR3 coding sequence is TGTGCCAGTAGTATAGGAATGACAGGACGCTCTGGAAACACCATATATTTT. The chain combines TRBV19 with TRBJ1-3, with D possibly matching TRBD1 (6 bases). The CDR3 consists of 17 residues. V gave up 1 base and J gave up 0 bases, with 13 bases separating them. Per germline, CDR1 LNHDA and CDR2 SQIVND (reference sequence).

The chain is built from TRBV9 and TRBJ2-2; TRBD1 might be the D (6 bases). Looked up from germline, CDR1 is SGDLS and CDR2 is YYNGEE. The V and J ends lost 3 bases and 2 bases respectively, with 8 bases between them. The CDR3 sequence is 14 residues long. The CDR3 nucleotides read TGTGCCAGCAGCGGGACAGTAAACACCGGGGAGCTGTTTTTT. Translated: CASSGTVNTGELFF.

The DNA for the CDR3 is TGTGCCAGTAGCGACTCCCCCGACAGTTACTATGGCTACACCTTC. Encoded protein: CASSDSPDSYYGYTF. V gene TRBV19 combines with J gene TRBJ1-2, with TRBD1 as a possible D gene (5 bases). Germline CDR1 reads LNHDA; CDR2 reads SQIVND (reference sequence). CDR3 length: 15 amino acids. Trimming took off 6 bases at V and 3 bases at J, with 17 bases between the two ends.

The CDR3 reads CASSAYTMGTIIKEQFF. CDR3 coding DNA: TGTGCCAGCAGCGCTTACACAATGGGGACTATTATAAAAGAGCAGTTCTTC. The rearrangement uses TRBV9 and TRBJ2-1, with TRBD2 identical over 7 bases. The CDR3 spans 17 residues. Unmatched junction bases numbered 19, after V lost 3 bases and J lost 10 bases. Germline CDR1 reads SGDLS; CDR2 reads YYNGEE.

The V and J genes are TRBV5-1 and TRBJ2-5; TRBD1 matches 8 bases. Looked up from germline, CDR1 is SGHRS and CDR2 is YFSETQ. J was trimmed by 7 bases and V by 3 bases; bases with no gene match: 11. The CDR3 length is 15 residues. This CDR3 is CASSSGQGAEGTQYF. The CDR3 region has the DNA TGCGCCAGCAGCTCTGGACAGGGCGCGGAGGGGACCCAGTACTTC.

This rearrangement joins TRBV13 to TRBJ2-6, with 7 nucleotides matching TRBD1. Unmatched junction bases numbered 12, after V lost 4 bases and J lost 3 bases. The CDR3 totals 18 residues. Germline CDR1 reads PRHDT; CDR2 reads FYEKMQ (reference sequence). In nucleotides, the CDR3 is TGTGCCAGCAGCTCCCAAGGGACAGTCGGCTTTGGGGCCAACGTCCTGACTTTC. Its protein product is CASSSQGTVGFGANVLTF.

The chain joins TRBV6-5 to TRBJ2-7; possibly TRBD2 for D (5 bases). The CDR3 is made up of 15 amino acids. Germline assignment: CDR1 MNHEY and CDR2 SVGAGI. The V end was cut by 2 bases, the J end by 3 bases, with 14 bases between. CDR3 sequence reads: CASSYRGLQNYEQYF. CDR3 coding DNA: TGTGCCAGCAGTTACAGAGGACTGCAAAACTACGAGCAGTACTTC.

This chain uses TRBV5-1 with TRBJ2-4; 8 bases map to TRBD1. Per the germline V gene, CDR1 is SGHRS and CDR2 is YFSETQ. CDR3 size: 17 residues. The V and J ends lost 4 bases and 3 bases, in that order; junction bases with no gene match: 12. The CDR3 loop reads CASSLRAQGADKNIQYF. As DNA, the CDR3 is TGCGCCAGCAGCCTACGGGCGCAGGGGGCTGACAAAAACATTCAGTACTTC.

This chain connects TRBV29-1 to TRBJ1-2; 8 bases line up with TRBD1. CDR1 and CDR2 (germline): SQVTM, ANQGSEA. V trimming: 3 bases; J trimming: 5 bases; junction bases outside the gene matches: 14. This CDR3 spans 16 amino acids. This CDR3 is CSVDPRIGQGKYGYTF. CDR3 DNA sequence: TGCAGCGTTGACCCACGGATCGGACAGGGAAAGTATGGCTACACCTTC.

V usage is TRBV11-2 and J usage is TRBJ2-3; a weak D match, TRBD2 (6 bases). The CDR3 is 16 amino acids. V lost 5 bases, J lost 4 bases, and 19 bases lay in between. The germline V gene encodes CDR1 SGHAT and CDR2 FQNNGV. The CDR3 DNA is TGTGCCAGCAGCCCGGGGCTGAGCGGGTTCTCAGATACGCAGTATTTT. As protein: CASSPGLSGFSDTQYF.

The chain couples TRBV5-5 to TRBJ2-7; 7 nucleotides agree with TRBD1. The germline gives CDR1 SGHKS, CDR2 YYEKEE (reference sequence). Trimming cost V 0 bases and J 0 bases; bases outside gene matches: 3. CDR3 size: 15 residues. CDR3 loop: CASSLVAGGSYEQYF. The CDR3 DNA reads TGTGCCAGCAGCTTGGTGGCAGGGGGCTCCTACGAGCAGTACTTC.

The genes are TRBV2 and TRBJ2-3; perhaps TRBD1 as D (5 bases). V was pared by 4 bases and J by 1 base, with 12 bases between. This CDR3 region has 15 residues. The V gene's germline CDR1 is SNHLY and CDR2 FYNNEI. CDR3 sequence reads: CASSADSMGTDTQYF. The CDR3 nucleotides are TGTGCCAGCAGTGCCGACAGTATGGGCACAGATACGCAGTATTTT. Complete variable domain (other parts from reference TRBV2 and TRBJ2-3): EPEVTQTPSHQVTQMGQEVILRCVPISNHLYFYWYRQILGQKVEFLVSFYNNEISEKSEIFDDQFSVERPDGSNFTLKIRSTKLEDSAMYFCASSADSMGTDTQYFGPGTRLTVL.

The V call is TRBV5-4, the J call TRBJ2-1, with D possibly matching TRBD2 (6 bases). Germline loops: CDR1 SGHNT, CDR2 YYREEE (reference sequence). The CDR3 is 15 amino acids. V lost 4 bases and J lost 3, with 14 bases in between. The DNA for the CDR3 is TGTGCCAGCAGCGTCGGGAGTGCTAACTACAATGAGCAGTTCTTC. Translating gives CASSVGSANYNEQFF.

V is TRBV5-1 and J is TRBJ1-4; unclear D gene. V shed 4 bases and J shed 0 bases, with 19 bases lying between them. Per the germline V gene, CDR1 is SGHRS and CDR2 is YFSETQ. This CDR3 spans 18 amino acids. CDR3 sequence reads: CASSLGPALGATNEKLFF. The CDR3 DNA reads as TGCGCCAGCAGCCTTGGGCCGGCACTTGGTGCAACTAATGAAAAACTGTTTTTT.

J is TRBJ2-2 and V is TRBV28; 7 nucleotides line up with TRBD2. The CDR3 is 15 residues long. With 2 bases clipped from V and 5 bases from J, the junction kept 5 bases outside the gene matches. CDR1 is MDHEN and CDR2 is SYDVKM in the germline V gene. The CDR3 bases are TGTGCCAGCAGTTTACCTAGCGGTAGTACCGGGGAGCTGTTTTTT. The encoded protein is CASSLPSGSTGELFF.

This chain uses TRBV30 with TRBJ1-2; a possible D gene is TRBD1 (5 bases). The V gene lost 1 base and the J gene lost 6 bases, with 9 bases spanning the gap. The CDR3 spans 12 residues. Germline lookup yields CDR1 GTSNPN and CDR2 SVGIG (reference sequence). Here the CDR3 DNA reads TGTGCCTGGAGTGGTTTCAGGGATGGCTACACCTTC. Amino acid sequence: CAWSGFRDGYTF.

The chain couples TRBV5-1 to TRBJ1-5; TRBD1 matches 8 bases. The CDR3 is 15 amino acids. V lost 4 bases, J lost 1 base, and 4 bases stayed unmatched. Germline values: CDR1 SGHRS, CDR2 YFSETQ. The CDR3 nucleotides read TGCGCCAGCAGCCCTTGGACAGGGAGCAATCAGCCCCAGCATTTT. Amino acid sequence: CASSPWTGSNQPQHF.

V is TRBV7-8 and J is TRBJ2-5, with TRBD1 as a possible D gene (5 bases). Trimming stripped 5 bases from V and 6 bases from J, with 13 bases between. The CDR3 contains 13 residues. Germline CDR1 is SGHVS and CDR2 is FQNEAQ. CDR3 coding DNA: TGTGCCAGCAGCCTGCAGGGCCTACAGACCCAGTACTTC. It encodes CASSLQGLQTQYF.

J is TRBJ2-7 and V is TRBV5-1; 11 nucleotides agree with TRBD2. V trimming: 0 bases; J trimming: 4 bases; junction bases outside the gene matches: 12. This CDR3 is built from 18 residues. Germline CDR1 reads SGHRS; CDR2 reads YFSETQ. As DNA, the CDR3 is TGCGCCAGCAGCTTGGATACTAGCGGGAGCACGGCGAGATACGAGCAGTACTTC. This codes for CASSLDTSGSTARYEQYF.

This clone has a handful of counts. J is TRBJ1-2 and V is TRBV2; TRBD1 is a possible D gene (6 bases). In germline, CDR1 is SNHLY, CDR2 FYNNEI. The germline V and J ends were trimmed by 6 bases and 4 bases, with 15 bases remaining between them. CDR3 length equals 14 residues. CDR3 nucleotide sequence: TGTGCCAGCAGGGGTGGGGGCGCGGGCTATGGCTACACCTTC. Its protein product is CASRGGGAGYGYTF.